The entry below describes one T cell receptor (beta chain). Donors were ostensibly healthy at sampling, although undocumented immune exposures were probable. This record belongs to a study of cytomegalovirus exposure and HLA in healthy donors. Primers included in the PCR were 60 Vbeta and 13 Jbeta primers. Repertoires were generated with immunoSEQ multiplex PCR, while TCRdb's copy carries only in-frame clones and drops some. The repertoire holds approximately 150,000 clones, approximately 70% seen once, with 2.5% to 3.5% in the top ten. The sample taken for sequencing was PBMCs. The receptor was derived from a woman between 40 and 55 years old in good health and CMV-seropositive.

The chain's CDR3 is CASTRLTGLTDTQYF. The CDR3 DNA is TGTGCCAGCACCCGACTCACGGGACTCACAGATACGCAGTATTTT. J is TRBJ2-3 and V is TRBV2; perhaps TRBD2 as D (6 bases). CDR1 SNHLY and CDR2 FYNNEI come from the germline V gene. Trimming cost V 7 bases and J 2 bases, with 16 bases left between them. The CDR3 contains 15 residues. Full variable domain (missing parts from reference TRBV2 and TRBJ2-3): EPEVTQTPSHQVTQMGQEVILRCVPISNHLYFYWYRQILGQKVEFLVSFYNNEISEKSEIFDDQFSVERPDGSNFTLKIRSTKLEDSAMYFCASTRLTGLTDTQYFGPGTRLTVL.